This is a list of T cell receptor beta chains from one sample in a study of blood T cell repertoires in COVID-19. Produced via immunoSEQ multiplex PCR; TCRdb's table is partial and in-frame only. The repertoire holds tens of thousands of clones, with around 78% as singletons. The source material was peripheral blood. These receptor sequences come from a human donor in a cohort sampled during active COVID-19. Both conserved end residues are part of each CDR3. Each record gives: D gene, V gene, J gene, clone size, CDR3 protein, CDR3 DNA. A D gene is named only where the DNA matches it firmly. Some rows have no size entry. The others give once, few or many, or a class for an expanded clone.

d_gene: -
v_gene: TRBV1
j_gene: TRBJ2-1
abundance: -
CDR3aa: CTSSQDGTSGCSYNEQFF
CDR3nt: TGCACCAGCAGCCAAGACGGGACTAGCGGTTGCTCCTACAATGAGCAGTTCTTC

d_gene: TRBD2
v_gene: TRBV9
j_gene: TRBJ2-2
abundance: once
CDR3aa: CASSILRGGSDTGELFF
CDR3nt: TGTGCCAGCAGCATCCTGCGGGGGGGCTCCGACACCGGGGAGCTGTTTTTT

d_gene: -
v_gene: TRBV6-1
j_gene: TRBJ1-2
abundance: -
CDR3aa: CASSEGGSFYGYTF
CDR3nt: TGTGCCAGCAGTGAAGGGGGCTCCTTCTATGGCTACACCTTC

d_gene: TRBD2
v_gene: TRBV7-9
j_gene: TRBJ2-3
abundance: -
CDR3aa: CASSENLRGETDTQYF
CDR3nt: TGTGCCAGCAGCGAAAACTTGCGGGGGGAAACAGATACGCAGTATTTT

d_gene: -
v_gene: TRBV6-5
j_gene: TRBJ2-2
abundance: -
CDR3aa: CASSAEFTGELFF
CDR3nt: TGTGCCAGCAGCGCCGAGTTTACCGGGGAGCTGTTTTTT

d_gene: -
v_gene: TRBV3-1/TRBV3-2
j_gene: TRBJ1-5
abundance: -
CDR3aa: CASSQEGGQPQHF
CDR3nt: TGTGCCAGCAGCCAAGAAGGGGGTCAGCCCCAGCATTTT

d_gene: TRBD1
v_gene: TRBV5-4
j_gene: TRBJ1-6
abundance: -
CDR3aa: CASSTGTGKEGSPLHF
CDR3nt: TGTGCCAGCAGCACAGGGACAGGGAAGGAAGGTTCACCCCTCCACTTT

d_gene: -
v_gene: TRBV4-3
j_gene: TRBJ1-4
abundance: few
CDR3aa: CASSQELGFNEKLFF
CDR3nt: TGCGCCAGCAGCCAAGAGCTAGGTTTTAATGAAAAACTGTTTTTT

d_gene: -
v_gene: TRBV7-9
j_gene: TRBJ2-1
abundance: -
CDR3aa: CASRRTQDNEQFF
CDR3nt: TGTGCCAGCAGAAGAACACAGGACAATGAGCAGTTCTTC

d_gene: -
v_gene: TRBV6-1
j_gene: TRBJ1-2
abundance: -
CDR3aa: CASSEQGTYYGYTF
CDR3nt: TGTGCCAGCAGTGAACAGGGGACCTACTATGGCTACACCTTC

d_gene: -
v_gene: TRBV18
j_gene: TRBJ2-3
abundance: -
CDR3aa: CASSPMAESTDTQYF
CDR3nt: TGTGCCAGCTCACCAATGGCGGAGAGCACAGATACGCAGTATTTT

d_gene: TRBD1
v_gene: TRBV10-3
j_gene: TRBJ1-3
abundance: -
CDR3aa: CAISESQGQVRNTIYF
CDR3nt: TGTGCCATCAGTGAGTCGCAGGGACAGGTCCGAAACACCATATATTTT

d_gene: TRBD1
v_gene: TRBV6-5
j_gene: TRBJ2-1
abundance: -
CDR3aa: CASSYGTGTNEQFF
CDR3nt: TGTGCCAGCAGTTACGGGACAGGGACAAATGAGCAGTTCTTC

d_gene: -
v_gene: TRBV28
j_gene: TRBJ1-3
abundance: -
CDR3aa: CASTGGFEAGNTIYF
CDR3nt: TGTGCCAGCACCGGAGGCTTCGAGGCTGGAAACACCATATATTTT

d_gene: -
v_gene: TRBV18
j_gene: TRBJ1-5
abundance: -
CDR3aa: CASSPPTGGPPQHF
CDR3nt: TGTGCCAGCTCACCACCGACAGGAGGCCCGCCCCAGCATTTT

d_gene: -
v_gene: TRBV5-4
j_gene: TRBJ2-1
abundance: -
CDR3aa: CASSLGGRPYNEQFF
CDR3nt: TGTGCCAGCAGCTTGGGAGGGAGACCCTACAATGAGCAGTTCTTC

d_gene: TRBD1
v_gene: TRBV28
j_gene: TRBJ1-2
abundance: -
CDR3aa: CASSSLTLAGTGNPYGYTF
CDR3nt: TGTGCCAGCAGTTCACTTACGCTCGCCGGGACAGGGAATCCCTATGGCTACACCTTC

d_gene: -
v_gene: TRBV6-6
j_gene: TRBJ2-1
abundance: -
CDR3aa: CASSYSTGGPLNEQFF
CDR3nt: TGTGCCAGCAGTTACTCGACGGGCGGGCCCTTGAATGAGCAGTTCTTC

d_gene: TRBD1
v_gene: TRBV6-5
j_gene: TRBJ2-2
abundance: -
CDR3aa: CASRPGQGKTGELFF
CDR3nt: TGTGCCAGCAGACCCGGACAGGGGAAAACCGGGGAGCTGTTTTTT

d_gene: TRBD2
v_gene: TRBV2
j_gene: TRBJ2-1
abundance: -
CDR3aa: CASSEGLAGPGNEQFF
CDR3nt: TGTGCCAGCAGTGAAGGGCTAGCGGGCCCTGGGAATGAGCAGTTCTTC

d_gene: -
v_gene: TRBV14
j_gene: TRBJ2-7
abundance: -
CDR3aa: CASSAPGSRNEQYF
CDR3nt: TGTGCCAGCAGTGCCCCGGGGTCTAGGAACGAGCAGTACTTC

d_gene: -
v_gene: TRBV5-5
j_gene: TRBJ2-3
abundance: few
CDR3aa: CASNLQGKDTQYF
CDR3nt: TGTGCCAGCAATTTACAGGGTAAAGATACGCAGTATTTT

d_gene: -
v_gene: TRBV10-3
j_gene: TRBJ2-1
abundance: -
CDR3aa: CAIRGASYNEQFF
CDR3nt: TGTGCCATCAGGGGAGCTTCCTACAATGAGCAGTTCTTC

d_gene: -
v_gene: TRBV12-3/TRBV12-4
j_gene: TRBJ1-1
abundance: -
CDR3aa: CASTVGGTEAFF
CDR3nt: TGTGCCAGCACCGTGGGAGGGACTGAAGCTTTCTTT

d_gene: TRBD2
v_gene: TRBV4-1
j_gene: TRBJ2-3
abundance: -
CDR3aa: CASSHLAGTTDTQYF
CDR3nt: TGCGCCAGCAGCCATCTAGCGGGGACCACAGATACGCAGTATTTT

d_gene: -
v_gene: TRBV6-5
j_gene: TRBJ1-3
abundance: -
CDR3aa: CASSMIRGEGNTIYF
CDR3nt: TGTGCCAGCAGTATGATCAGGGGAGAGGGAAACACCATATATTTT

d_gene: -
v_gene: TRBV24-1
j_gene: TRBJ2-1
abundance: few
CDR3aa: CATSTGKSSYNEQFF
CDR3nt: TGTGCCACCAGCACAGGTAAATCATCCTACAATGAGCAGTTCTTC

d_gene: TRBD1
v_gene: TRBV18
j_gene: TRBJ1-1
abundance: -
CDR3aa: CASSPGQGAVEAFF
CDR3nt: TGTGCCAGCTCGCCGGGACAGGGGGCGGTTGAAGCTTTCTTT

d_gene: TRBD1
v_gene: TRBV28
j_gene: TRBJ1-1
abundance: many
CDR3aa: CASSHRGQVKAFF
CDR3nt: TGTGCCAGCAGTCACAGGGGACAGGTCAAAGCTTTCTTT

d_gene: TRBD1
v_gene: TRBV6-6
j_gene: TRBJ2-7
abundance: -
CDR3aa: CASSQGQGVMSQYF
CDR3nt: TGTGCCAGCAGTCAGGGACAGGGTGTGATGTCGCAGTACTTC

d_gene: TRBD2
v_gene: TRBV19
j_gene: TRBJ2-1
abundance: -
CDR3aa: CASSISLAVWNEQFF
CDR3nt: TGTGCCAGTAGTATCAGCCTAGCGGTTTGGAATGAGCAGTTCTTC

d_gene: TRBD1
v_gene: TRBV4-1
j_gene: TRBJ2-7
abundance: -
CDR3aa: CASSPVGTGGYEQYF
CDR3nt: TGCGCCAGCAGCCCCGTTGGGACAGGGGGCTACGAGCAGTACTTC

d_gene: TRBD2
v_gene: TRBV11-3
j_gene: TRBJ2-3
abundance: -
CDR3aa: CASSSRLAGLTDTQYF
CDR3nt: TGTGCCAGCAGCTCCCGACTAGCGGGGCTCACAGATACGCAGTATTTT

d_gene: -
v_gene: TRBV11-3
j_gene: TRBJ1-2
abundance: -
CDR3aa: CASSPSESIYNYGYTF
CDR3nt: TGTGCCAGCAGCCCGAGCGAAAGTATATATAACTATGGCTACACCTTC

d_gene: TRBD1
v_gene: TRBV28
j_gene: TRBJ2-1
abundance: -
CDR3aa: CASKTGTASYNEQFF
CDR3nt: TGTGCCAGCAAGACCGGGACAGCCTCCTACAATGAGCAGTTCTTC

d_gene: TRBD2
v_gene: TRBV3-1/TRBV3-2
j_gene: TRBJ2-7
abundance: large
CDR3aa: CASSPNPTSGGAGEQYF
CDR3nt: TGTGCCAGCAGCCCCAACCCAACTAGCGGGGGGGCTGGCGAGCAGTACTTC

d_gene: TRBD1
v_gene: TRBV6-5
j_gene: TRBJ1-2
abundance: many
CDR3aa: CASSPRDRGFYGYAF
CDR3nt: TGTGCCAGCAGCCCCCGGGACAGGGGGTTCTATGGCTACGCCTTC

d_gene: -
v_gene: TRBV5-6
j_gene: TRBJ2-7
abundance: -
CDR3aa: CASSSSSGIYEQYF
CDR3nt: TGTGCCAGCAGCTCATCGTCTGGCATCTACGAGCAGTACTTC

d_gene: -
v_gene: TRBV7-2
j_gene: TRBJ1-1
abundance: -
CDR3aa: CASSLALQGTEAFF
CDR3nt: TGTGCCAGCAGCTTAGCCCTACAGGGCACTGAAGCTTTCTTT

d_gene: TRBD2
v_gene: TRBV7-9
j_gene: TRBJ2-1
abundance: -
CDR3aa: CASSLGLAGDNEQFF
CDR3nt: TGTGCCAGCAGCCTGGGACTAGCGGGCGACAATGAGCAGTTCTTC

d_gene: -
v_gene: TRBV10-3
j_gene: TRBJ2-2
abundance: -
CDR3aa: CATRQGTDTGELFF
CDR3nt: TGTGCCACTCGGCAGGGCACTGACACCGGGGAGCTGTTTTTT

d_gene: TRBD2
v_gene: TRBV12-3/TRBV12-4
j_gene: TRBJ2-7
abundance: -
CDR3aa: CASSLLAGGPQYF
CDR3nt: TGTGCCAGCAGTTTGTTAGCGGGGGGGCCGCAGTACTTC

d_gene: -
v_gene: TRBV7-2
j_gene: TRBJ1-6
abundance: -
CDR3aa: CASSNPSENYNSPLHF
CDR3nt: TGTGCCAGCAGCAATCCATCCGAGAACTATAATTCACCCCTCCACTTT

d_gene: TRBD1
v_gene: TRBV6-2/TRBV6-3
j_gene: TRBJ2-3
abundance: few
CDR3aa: CASSYPLPGQGFPPQGTQYF
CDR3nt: TGTGCCAGCAGTTACCCATTACCGGGACAGGGATTCCCACCTCAGGGTACGCAGTATTTT

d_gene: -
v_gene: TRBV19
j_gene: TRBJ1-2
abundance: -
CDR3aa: CASSTSLIGQSNYGYTF
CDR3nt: TGTGCCAGTAGTACCTCCCTAATTGGACAGTCTAACTATGGCTACACCTTC

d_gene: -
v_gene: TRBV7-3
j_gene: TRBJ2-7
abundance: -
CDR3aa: CASSLRPGDEQYF
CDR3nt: TGTGCCAGCAGCCTTCGTCCGGGGGACGAGCAGTACTTC

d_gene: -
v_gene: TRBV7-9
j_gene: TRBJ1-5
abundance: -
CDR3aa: CASSYSATGPLSNQPQHF
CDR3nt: TGTGCCAGCAGCTATTCGGCAACAGGGCCCCTGAGCAATCAGCCCCAGCATTTT

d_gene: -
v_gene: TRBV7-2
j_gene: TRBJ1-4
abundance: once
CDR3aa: CASSLLGSGEKLFF
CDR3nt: TGTGCCAGCAGCTTACTAGGGTCGGGAGAAAAACTGTTTTTT

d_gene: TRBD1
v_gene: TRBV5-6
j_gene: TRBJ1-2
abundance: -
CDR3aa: CASARPGQGPAMGGYTF
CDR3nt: TGTGCCAGCGCCCGCCCGGGACAGGGACCTGCGATGGGGGGCTACACCTTC

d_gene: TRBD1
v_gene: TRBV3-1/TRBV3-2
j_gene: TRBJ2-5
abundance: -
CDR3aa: CASSQTGQGAGTQYF
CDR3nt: TGTGCCAGCAGCCAAACTGGACAGGGGGCTGGGACCCAGTACTTC

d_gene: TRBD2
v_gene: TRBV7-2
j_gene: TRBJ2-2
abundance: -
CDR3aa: CASSPPGGRGTGELFF
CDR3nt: TGTGCCAGCAGCCCTCCTGGCGGGAGGGGTACCGGGGAGCTGTTTTTT

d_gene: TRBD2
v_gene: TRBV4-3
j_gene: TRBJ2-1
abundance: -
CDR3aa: CASSQWSSGRADNEQFF
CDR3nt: TGCGCCAGCAGCCAATGGTCTAGCGGGAGGGCCGACAATGAGCAGTTCTTC

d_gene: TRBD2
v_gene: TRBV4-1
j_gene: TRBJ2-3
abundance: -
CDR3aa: CASSQRLAVSTDTQYF
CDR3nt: TGCGCCAGCAGCCAAAGACTAGCGGTGAGCACAGATACGCAGTATTTT